One T cell receptor (beta chain) is described in this entry. The target antigen is unknown. The data belong to a study of cytomegalovirus exposure and HLA in healthy donors. Study-wide findings and caveats: Analyses of presence and absence presupposed an approximately uniform sequencing depth across donors.

Trimming took off 0 bases at V and 0 bases at J, with 20 bases between the two ends. Germline V gene data show CDR1 as SGHDN and CDR2 as FVKESK. CDR3 length equals 19 residues. The donors (healthy individuals) were bone marrow donors. Researchers ran the PCR with 60 Vbeta and 13 Jbeta primers. The method was immunoSEQ multiplex PCR; TCRdb's version includes in-frame clones alone and lacks a portion of them. The table records about 160,000 clones, around 80% of them present only once. This receptor was taken from a woman under 30 in good health and CMV-seronegative. The sequencing sample was made of PBMCs. The rearrangement uses TRBV14 and TRBJ1-2, with D tentatively TRBD1 (5 bases). CDR3 residues: CASSQDMPGGGEANYGYTF. CDR3 DNA sequence: TGTGCCAGCAGCCAAGATATGCCCGGCGGGGGTGAAGCTAACTATGGCTACACCTTC.